This entry concerns a single T cell receptor beta chain. What it binds is not known. Pretreatment and on-treatment samples were taken, numbering 1 to 8 per patient. These data are taken from a study of PD-L1 blockade in urothelial cancer. In the study overall: Patients had received 0 to 3 prior chemotherapy regimens. Each blood sample yielded a median of approximately 140,000 T cells. Study results and caveats: Patients who had durable benefit saw their tumor-associated blood clones expand more at 3 weeks.

V was shortened by 3 bases and J by 8 bases, with 12 bases between the two germline ends. In germline, CDR1 is SGHNT, CDR2 YYREEE (reference sequence). The CDR3 has 13 amino acids. Using immunoSEQ multiplex PCR, the repertoire was profiled, and TCRdb retains in-frame clones only, with some absent. Altogether approximately 38,000 clones are present, around nine tenths being singletons, with the ten largest covering around 1.8%. The V and J genes are TRBV5-4 and TRBJ2-1; D is uncertain. Sequences were derived from PBMCs, sampled around atezolizumab (anti-PD-L1) treatment. The receptor comes from a man aged 55 to 70 with urothelial cancer. CDR3 sequence reads: CASSYPGFDEQFF. CDR3 coding DNA: TGTGCCAGCAGCTACCCCGGTTTCGATGAGCAGTTCTTC. The complete variable domain, with remaining parts taken from reference TRBV5-4 and TRBJ2-1, reads ETGVTQSPTHLIKTRGQQVTLRCSSQSGHNTVSWYQQALGQGPQFIFQYYREEENGRGNFPPRFSGLQFPNYSSELNVNALELDDSALYLCASSYPGFDEQFFGPGTRLTVL.